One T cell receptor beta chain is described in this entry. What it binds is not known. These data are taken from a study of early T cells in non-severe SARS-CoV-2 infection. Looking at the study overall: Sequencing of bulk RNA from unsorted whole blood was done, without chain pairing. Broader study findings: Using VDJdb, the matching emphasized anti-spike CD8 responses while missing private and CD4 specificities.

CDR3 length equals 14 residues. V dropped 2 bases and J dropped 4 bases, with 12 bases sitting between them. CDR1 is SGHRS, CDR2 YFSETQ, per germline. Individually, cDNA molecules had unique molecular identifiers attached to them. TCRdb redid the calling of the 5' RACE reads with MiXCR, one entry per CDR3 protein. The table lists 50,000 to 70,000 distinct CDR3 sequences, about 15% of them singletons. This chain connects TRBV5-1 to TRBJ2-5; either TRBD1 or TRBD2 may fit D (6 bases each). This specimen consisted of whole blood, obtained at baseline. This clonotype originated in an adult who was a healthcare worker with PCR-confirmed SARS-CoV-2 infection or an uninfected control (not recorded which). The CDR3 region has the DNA TGCGCCAGCAGCTTACTACAGGGAGGAGAGACCCAGTACTTC. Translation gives CASSLLQGGETQYF.